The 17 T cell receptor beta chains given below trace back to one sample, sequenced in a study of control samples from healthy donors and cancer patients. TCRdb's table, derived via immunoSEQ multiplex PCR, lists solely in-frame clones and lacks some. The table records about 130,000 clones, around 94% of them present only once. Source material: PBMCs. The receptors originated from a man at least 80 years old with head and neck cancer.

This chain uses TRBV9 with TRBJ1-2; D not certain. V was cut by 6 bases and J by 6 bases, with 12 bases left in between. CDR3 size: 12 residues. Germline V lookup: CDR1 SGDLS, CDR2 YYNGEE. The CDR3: CASTRTVDGYTF. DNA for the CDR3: TGTGCCAGCACCCGGACTGTGGATGGCTACACCTTC.

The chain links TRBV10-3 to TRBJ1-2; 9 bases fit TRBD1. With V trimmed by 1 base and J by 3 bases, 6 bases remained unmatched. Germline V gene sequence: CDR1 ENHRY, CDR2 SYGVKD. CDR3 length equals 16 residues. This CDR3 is CAISEFRDRADYGYTF. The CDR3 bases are TGTGCCATCAGTGAGTTCCGGGACAGGGCCGACTATGGCTACACCTTC.

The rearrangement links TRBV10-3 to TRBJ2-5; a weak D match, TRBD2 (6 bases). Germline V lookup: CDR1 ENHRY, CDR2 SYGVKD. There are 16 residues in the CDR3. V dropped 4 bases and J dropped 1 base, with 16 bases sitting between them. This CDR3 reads CAISVGSGGTQETQYF. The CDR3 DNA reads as TGTGCCATCAGTGTGGGGTCTGGGGGGACCCAAGAGACCCAGTACTTC.

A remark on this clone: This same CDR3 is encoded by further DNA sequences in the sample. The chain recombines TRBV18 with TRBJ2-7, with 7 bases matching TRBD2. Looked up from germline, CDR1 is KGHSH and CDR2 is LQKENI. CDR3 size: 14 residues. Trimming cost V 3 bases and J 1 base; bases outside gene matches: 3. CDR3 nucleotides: TGTGCCAGCTCACCTACGGGAGGTTCCTACGAGCAGTACTTC. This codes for CASSPTGGSYEQYF.

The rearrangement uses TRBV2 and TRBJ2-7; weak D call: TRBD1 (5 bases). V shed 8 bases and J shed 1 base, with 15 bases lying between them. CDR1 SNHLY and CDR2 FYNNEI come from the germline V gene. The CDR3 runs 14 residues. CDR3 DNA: TGTGCCAGCCGGTGGACATTTGGGTCCTACGAGCAGTACTTC. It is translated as CASRWTFGSYEQYF.

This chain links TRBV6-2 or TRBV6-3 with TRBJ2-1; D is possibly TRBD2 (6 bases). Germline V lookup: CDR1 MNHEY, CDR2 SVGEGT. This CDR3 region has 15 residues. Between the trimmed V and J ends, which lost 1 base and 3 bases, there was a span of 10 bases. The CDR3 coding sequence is TGTGCCAGCAGTTACTGGGTAGCGGACTACAATGAGCAGTTCTTC. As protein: CASSYWVADYNEQFF.

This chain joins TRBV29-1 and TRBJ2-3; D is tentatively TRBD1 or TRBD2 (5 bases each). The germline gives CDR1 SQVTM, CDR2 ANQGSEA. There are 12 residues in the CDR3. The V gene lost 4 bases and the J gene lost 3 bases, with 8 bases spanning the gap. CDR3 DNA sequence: TGCAGCGTTGTATGGGGGACAGATACGCAGTATTTT. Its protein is CSVVWGTDTQYF.

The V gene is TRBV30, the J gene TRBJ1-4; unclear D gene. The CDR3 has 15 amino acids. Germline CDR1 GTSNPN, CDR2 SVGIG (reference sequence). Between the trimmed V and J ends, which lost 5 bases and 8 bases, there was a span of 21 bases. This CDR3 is CAWLRGGSWPEKLFF. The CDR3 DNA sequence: TGTGCCTGGTTAAGAGGAGGGTCTTGGCCGGAAAAACTGTTTTTT.

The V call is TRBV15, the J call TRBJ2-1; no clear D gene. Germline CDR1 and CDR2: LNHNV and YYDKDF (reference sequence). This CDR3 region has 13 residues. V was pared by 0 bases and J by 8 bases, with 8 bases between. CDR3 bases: TGTGCCACCAGCAGAGATCGGCCCCATGAGCAGTTCTTC. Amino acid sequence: CATSRDRPHEQFF.

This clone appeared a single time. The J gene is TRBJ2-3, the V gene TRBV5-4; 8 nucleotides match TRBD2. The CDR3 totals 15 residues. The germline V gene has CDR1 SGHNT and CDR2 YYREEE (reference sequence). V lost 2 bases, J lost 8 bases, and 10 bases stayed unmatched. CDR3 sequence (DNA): TGTGCCAGCAGCTTCGGGACTAGTTCGTCAGGTACGCAGTATTTT. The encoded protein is CASSFGTSSSGTQYF. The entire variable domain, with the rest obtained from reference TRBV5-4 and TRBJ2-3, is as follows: ETGVTQSPTHLIKTRGQQVTLRCSSQSGHNTVSWYQQALGQGPQFIFQYYREEENGRGNFPPRFSGLQFPNYSSELNVNALELDDSALYLCASSFGTSSSGTQYFGPGTRLTVL.

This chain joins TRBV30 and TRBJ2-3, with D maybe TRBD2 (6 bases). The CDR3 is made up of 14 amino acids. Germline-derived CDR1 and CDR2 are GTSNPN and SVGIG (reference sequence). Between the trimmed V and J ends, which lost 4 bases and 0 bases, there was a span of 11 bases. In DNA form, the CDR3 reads TGTGCCTGGACCCAGGGACTGAGCACAGATACGCAGTATTTT. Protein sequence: CAWTQGLSTDTQYF.

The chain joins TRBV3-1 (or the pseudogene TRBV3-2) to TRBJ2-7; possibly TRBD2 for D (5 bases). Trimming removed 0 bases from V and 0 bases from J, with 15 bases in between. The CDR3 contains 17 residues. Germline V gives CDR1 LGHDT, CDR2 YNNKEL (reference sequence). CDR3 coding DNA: TGTGCCAGCAGCCAAGATCTGAGCGGCCCTCGCTCCTACGAGCAGTACTTC. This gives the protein CASSQDLSGPRSYEQYF.

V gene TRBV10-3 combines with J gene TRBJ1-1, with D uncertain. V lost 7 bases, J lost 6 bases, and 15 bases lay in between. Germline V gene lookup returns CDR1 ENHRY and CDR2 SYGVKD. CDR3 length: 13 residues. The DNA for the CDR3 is TGTGCCATCATGGGCAGAGATAGGGCTGAAGCTTTCTTT. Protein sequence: CAIMGRDRAEAFF.

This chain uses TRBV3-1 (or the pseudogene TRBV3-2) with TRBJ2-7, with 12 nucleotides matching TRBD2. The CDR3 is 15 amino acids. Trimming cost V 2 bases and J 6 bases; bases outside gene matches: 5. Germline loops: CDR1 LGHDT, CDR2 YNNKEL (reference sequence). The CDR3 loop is CASSQSSGRGIEQYF. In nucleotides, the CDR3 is TGTGCCAGCAGCCAATCTAGCGGGAGGGGAATCGAGCAGTACTTC.

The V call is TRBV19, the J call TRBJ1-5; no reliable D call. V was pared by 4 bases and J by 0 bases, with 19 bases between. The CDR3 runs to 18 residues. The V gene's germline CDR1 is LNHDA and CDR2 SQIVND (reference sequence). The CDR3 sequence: CASSTHSAAVYSNQPQHF. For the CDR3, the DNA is TGTGCCAGTAGTACCCATAGCGCGGCAGTCTATAGCAATCAGCCCCAGCATTTT.

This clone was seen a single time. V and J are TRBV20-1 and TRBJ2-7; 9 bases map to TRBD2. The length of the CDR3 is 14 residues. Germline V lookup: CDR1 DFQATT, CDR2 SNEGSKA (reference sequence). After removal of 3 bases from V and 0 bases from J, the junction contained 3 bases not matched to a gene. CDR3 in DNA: TGCAGTGCTAGTTTAGCGGGAGTCTCCTACGAGCAGTACTTC. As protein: CSASLAGVSYEQYF.

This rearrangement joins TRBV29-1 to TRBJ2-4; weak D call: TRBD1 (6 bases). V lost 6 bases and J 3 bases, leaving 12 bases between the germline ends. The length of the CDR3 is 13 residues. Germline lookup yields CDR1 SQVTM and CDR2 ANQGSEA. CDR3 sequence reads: CSVRQAVKNIQYF. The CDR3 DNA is TGCAGCGTCCGACAGGCAGTCAAAAACATTCAGTACTTC.